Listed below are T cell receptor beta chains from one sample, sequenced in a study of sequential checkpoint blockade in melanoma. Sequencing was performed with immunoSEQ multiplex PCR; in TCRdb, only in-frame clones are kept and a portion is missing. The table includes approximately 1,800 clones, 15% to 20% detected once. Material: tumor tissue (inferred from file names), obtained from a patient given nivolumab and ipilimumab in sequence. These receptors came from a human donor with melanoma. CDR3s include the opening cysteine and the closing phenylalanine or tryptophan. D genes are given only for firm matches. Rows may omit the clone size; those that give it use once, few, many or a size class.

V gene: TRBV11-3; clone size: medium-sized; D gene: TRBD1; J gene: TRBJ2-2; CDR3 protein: CASSPAGQGAGGELFF; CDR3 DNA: TGTGCCAGCAGCCCGGCGGGACAGGGGGCTGGCGGGGAGCTGTTTTTT
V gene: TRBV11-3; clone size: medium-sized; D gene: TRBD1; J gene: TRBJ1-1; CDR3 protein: CASSLQGEGTEAFF; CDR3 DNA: TGTGCCAGCAGCTTACAGGGGGAAGGGACTGAAGCTTTCTTT
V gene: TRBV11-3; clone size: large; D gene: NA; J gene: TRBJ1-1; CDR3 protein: CASSLVLANTEAFF; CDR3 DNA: TGTGCCAGCAGCTTAGTGTTAGCGAACACTGAAGCTTTCTTT
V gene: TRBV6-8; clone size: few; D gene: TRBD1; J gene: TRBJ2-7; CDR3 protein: CASIGTGGHEQYF; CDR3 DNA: TGTGCCAGCATTGGGACAGGGGGCCACGAGCAGTACTTC
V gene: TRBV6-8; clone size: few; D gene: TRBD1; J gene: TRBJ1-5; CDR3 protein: CASSGNRRTGINQPQHF; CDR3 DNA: TGTGCCAGCAGTGGTAATAGGCGGACAGGAATCAATCAGCCCCAGCATTTT
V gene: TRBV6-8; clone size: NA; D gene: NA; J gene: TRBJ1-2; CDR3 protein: CASSPWGRASNYGYTF; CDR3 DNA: TGTGCCAGCAGCCCCTGGGGTCGGGCATCTAACTATGGCTACACCTTC
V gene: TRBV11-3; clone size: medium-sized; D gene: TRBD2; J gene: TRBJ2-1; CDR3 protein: CASSEGTSGAYNEQFF; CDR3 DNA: TGTGCCAGCAGCGAAGGGACTAGCGGGGCCTACAATGAGCAGTTCTTC
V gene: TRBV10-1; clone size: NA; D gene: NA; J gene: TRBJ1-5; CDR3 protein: CASSDWGDQPQHF; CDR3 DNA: TGCGCCAGCAGTGATTGGGGGGATCAGCCCCAGCATTTT
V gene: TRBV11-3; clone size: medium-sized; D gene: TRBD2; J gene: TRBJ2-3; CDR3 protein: CASSPRTSGVTDTQYF; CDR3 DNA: TGTGCCAGCAGCCCCCGGACTAGCGGGGTCACAGATACGCAGTATTTT
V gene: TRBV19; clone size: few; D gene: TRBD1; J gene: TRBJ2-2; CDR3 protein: CASSIDRGSGELFF; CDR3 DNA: TGTGCCAGTAGTATTGACAGGGGGTCCGGGGAGCTGTTTTTT
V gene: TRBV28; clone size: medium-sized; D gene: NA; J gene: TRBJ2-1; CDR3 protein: CASSLIRTRHLRRFHNEQFF; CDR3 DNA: TGTGCCAGCAGTTTAATTCGGACTCGCCACCTCAGAAGATTCCACAATGAGCAGTTCTTC
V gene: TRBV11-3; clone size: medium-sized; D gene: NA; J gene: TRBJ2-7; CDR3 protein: CASSQLTGTRGADF; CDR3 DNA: TGTGCCAGCAGCCAGCTGACCGGGACCCGAGGAGCGGACTTC
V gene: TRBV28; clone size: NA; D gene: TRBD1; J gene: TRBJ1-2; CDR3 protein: CASSFFGVTGADYGYTF; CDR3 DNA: TGTGCCAGCAGTTTTTTTGGGGTTACAGGGGCTGACTATGGCTACACCTTC
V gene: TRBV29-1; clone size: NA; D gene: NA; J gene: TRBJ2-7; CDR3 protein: CSVSDPSNYEQYF; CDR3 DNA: TGCAGCGTCTCGGACCCATCCAACTACGAGCAGTACTTC
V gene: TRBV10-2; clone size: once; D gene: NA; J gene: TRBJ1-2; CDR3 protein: CASTFGASNYGYTF; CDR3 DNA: TGCGCCAGCACCTTTGGTGCTTCTAACTATGGCTACACCTTC
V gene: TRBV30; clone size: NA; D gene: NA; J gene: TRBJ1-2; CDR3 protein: CAWSAQSGGYTF; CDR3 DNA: TGTGCCTGGAGCGCCCAATCGGGAGGCTACACCTTC
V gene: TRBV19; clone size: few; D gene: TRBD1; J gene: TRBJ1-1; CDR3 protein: CASSIGDRAPLTNTEAFF; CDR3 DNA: TGTGCCAGTAGTATAGGGGACAGGGCCCCGCTAACGAACACTGAAGCTTTCTTT
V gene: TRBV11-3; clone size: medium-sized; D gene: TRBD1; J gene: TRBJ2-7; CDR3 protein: CASSLGGGQGGYEQYF; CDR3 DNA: TGTGCCAGCAGCTTAGGAGGGGGACAGGGAGGCTACGAGCAGTACTTC
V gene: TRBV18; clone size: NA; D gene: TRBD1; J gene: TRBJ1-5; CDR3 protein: CASSSGTEHQPQHF; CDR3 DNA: TGTGCCAGCTCATCCGGGACAGAACATCAGCCCCAGCATTTT
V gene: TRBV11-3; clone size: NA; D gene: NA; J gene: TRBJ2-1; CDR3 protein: CASSLDRGDYNEQFF; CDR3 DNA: TGTGCCAGCAGCTTAGATAGGGGGGATTACAATGAGCAGTTCTTC
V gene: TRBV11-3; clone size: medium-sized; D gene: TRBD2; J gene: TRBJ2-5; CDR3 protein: CASSQGLAGGGQETQYF; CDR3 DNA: TGTGCCAGCAGCCAGGGACTAGCGGGAGGGGGGCAAGAGACCCAGTACTTC
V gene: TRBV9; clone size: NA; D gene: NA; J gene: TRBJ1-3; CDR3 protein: CASSEIDVGQGYF; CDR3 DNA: TGTGCCAGCAGTGAAATTGACGTTGGCCAGGGGTATTTT
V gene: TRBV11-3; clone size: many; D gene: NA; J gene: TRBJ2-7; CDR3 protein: CASSLEGGVAYEQYF; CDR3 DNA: TGTGCCAGCAGCTTAGAGGGTGGGGTCGCCTACGAGCAGTACTTC
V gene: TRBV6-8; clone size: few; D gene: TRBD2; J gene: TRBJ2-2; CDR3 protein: CASTYGRFAGELFF; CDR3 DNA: TGTGCCAGCACCTACGGGAGGTTCGCCGGGGAGCTGTTTTTT
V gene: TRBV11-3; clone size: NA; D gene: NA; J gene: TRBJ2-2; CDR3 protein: CASRPGRSSRAGELFF; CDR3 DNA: TGTGCCAGCAGACCCGGGCGCTCAAGTCGGGCCGGGGAGCTGTTTTTT
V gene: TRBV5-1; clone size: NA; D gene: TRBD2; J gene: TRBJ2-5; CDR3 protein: CASSLVTAGVETQYF; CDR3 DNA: TGCGCCAGCAGCTTGGTTACGGCGGGAGTGGAGACCCAGTACTTC
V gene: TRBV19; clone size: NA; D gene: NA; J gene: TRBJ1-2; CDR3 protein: CASNYRVNSVGYTF; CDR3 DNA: TGTGCCAGTAACTACAGGGTGAATTCTGTTGGCTACACCTTC
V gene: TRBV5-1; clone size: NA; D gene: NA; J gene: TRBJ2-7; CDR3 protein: CASSLPVPFRPYEQYF; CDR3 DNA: TGCGCCAGCAGCTTGCCTGTCCCATTTAGACCCTACGAGCAGTACTTC
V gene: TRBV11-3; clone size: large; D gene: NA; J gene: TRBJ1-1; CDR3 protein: CASSPMPGNTEAFF; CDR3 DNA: TGTGCCAGCAGCCCTATGCCCGGTAACACTGAAGCTTTCTTT
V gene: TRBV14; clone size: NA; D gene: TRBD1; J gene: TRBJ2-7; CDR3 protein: CASSQWDRGLYEQYF; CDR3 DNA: TGTGCCAGCAGCCAATGGGACAGGGGGCTCTACGAGCAGTACTTC
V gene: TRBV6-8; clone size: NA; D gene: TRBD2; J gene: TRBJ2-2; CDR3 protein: CASSDDISGSRTGELFF; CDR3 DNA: TGTGCCAGCAGTGATGACATTAGCGGGAGCCGCACCGGGGAGCTGTTTTTT
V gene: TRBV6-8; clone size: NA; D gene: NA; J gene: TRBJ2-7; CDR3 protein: CANKRDNSYEQYF; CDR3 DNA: TGTGCCAACAAACGGGACAATTCCTACGAGCAGTACTTC
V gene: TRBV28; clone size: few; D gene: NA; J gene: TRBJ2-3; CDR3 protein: CASSFVAGTDTQYF; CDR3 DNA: TGTGCCAGCAGTTTTGTAGCCGGGACAGATACGCAGTATTTT
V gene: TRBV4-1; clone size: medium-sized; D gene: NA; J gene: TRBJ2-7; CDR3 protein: CASSQAREVYEQYF; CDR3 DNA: TGCGCCAGCAGCCAAGCCAGGGAAGTCTATGAGCAGTACTTC
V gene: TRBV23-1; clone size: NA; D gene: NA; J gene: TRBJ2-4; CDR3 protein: CASSPVSRVGVLAKNIQYF; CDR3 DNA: TGCGCCAGCAGTCCCGTCTCCCGTGTGGGGGTTCTAGCCAAAAACATTCAGTACTTC
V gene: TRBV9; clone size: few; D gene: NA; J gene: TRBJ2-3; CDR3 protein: CASSVVSNTDTQYF; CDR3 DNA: TGTGCCAGCAGCGTAGTGTCCAACACAGATACGCAGTATTTT
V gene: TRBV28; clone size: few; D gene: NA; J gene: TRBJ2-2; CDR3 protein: CASMSPQGRGTGELFF; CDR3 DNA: TGTGCCAGCATGTCCCCCCAGGGGAGGGGCACCGGGGAGCTGTTTTTT
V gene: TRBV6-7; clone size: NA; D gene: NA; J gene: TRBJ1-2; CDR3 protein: CASSWGYGYTF; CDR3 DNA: TGTGCCAGCAGTTGGGGTTATGGCTACACCTTC
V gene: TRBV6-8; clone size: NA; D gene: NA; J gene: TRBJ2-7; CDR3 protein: CASSYSNLGSYEQYF; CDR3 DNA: TGTGCCAGCAGTTACTCGAATTTGGGATCCTACGAGCAGTACTTC
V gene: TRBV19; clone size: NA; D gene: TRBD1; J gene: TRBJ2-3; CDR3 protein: CATQQGARTDTQYF; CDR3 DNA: TGTGCCACCCAACAGGGGGCGCGCACAGATACGCAGTATTTT
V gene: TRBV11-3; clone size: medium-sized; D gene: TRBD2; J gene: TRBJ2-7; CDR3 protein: CASSKRPGLAGGSSYEQYF; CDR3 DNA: TGTGCCAGCAGCAAACGCCCGGGACTAGCGGGGGGAAGCTCCTACGAGCAGTACTTC
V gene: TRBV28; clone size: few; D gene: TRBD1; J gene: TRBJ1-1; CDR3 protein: CASSFQGDTEAFF; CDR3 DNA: TGTGCCAGCAGTTTTCAGGGGGACACTGAAGCTTTCTTT
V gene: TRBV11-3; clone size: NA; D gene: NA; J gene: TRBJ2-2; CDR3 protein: CASSLMSGENTGELFF; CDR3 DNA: TGTGCCAGCAGCTTAATGTCAGGGGAAAACACCGGGGAGCTGTTTTTT
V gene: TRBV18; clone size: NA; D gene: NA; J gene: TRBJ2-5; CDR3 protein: CASSPLGYYQETQYF; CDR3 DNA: TGTGCCAGCTCACCACTCGGGTATTACCAAGAGACCCAGTACTTC
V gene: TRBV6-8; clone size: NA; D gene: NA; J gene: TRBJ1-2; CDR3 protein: CASSYTVTYNYGYTF; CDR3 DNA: TGTGCCAGCAGTTACACGGTGACATATAACTATGGCTACACCTTC
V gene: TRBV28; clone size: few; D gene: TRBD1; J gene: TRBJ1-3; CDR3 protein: CASSLPPGTGGNTIYF; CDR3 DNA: TGTGCCAGCAGTTTACCTCCAGGGACAGGAGGAAACACCATATATTTT